This entry features one T cell receptor beta chain sequence. Its antigen is currently unknown. The PCR used 60 Vbeta and 13 Jbeta primers. Clones were read by immunoSEQ multiplex PCR, and TCRdb kept only the in-frame ones, dropping some. The sample records around 91,000 clones, around four fifths being singletons. The data are from a study of cytomegalovirus exposure and HLA in healthy donors. Study-level information: Around 180 million T cells yielded 117 million unique TCR beta sequences, as an earlier analysis found. Study-wide findings and caveats: A later analysis showed TCR association rates differing by HLA locus, peaking at DRB1 and lowest at HLA-C.

This clonotype originated in a male donor in good health and CMV-seropositive. Sequencing was performed on PBMCs.

Here the CDR3 reads CASSGEWTSGSPGEQFF. CDR3 sequence (DNA): TGTGCCAGCAGCGGGGAATGGACTAGCGGGAGTCCTGGTGAGCAGTTCTTC. This chain links TRBV5-4 with TRBJ2-1, with 13 bases that match TRBD2. The CDR3 extends over 17 amino acids. Per the germline V gene, CDR1 is SGHNT and CDR2 is YYREEE (reference sequence). V shed 4 bases, J shed 9 bases, and the junction held 13 bases outside the gene matches.